A single sample is the source of the 12 T cell receptor beta chains below, sequenced in a study of STAT3 mutations in large granular lymphocyte leukemia. Which antigens these TCRs recognize remains unknown. Study-level findings and limits: At least one immunodominant TCR beta clonotype appeared in every T-cell large granular lymphocyte leukemia patient.

Sequencing was performed with immunoSEQ multiplex PCR; in TCRdb, only in-frame clones are kept and a portion is missing. The data hold roughly 13,000 clones, with roughly 88% observed a single time. The sequencing sample was made of PBMCs. Receptor source: a human donor with T large granular lymphocyte leukemia. Some clones in this sample may be carry-over from other donors' samples.

This clone showed up just a few times. The genes are TRBV30 and TRBJ1-1, with unresolved D. Germline CDR1 and CDR2: GTSNPN and SVGIG (reference sequence). V was cut by 2 bases and J by 0 bases, with 7 bases left in between. The CDR3 is made up of 13 amino acids. The CDR3 spells CAWSRTVNTEAFF. CDR3 DNA sequence: TGTGCCTGGAGTCGGACCGTGAACACTGAAGCTTTCTTT. The full variable domain, with the rest looked up from reference TRBV30 and TRBJ1-1, is SQTIHQWPATLVQPVGSPLSLECTVEGTSNPNLYWYRQAAGRGLQLLFYSVGIGQISSEVPQNLSASRPQDRQFILSSKKLLLSDSGFYLCAWSRTVNTEAFFGQGTRLTVV.

This clone was counted between two and nine times. The V and J genes are TRBV9 and TRBJ1-1; D is unresolved. Between the trimmed V and J ends, which lost 4 bases and 4 bases, there was a span of 14 bases. Germline V gives CDR1 SGDLS, CDR2 YYNGEE. The length of the CDR3 is 14 residues. CDR3 residues: CASSPQPQSTEAFF. The CDR3 nucleotides are TGTGCCAGCAGCCCTCAACCACAGAGCACTGAAGCTTTCTTT.

The chain is built from TRBV11-1 and TRBJ2-2; D is possibly TRBD2 (5 bases). V was shortened by 5 bases and J by 4 bases, with 17 bases between the two germline ends. CDR1 and CDR2 from the germline V gene are SGHAT and FQDESV (reference sequence). The CDR3 length is 16 residues. The CDR3 DNA reads TGTGCCAGCAGCCCGGACTGGATTGATTCCACCGGGGAGCTGTTTTTT. This translates into CASSPDWIDSTGELFF.

J is TRBJ2-7 and V is TRBV18; 11 bases agree with TRBD2. J lost 2 bases, V lost 4 bases, and 4 bases had no gene match. The germline CDR1 and CDR2 sequences are KGHSH and LQKENI. CDR3 size: 15 residues. The CDR3 protein is CASSQSLAGAYEQYF. CDR3 bases: TGTGCCAGCTCACAATCACTAGCGGGGGCCTACGAGCAGTACTTC.

The chain carries TRBV19 and TRBJ1-2, with 10 bases aligning to TRBD1. The CDR3 sequence is 13 residues long. The ends lost 7 bases at V and 8 bases at J; junction bases unmatched: 7. Germline V gives CDR1 LNHDA, CDR2 SQIVND (reference sequence). The CDR3 DNA follows: TGTGCCAGTACCCCGGACAGGGGGAGAGGCTACACCTTC. Translating gives CASTPDRGRGYTF.

This chain links TRBV7-9 with TRBJ1-3; no firm D call. V lost 1 base and J lost 1, with 11 bases in between. The CDR3 consists of 16 residues. Germline lookup yields CDR1 SEHNR and CDR2 FQNEAQ (reference sequence). In DNA, the CDR3 is TGTGCCAGCAGCTTAGGTGCGCCGGGGTCTGGAAACACCATATATTTT. Protein: CASSLGAPGSGNTIYF.

This chain joins TRBV7-4 and TRBJ2-7, with 14 positions matching TRBD2. The CDR3 extends over 15 amino acids. The trim removed 9 bases at V and 1 base at J, leaving 5 bases unmatched. In germline, CDR1 is SGHVT, CDR2 SQSDAQ. Written as DNA, the CDR3 is TGTGCCAGTTCGACTAGCGGGGGGGAGTCCTACGAGCAGTACGTC. It encodes CASSTSGGESYEQYV.

This chain joins TRBV25-1 and TRBJ2-2; either TRBD1 or TRBD2 may fit D (5 bases each). Germline CDR1 MGHDK, CDR2 SYGVNS. Trimming removed 1 base at V and 1 base at J, with 10 bases between. CDR3 length: 16 residues. CDR3 sequence (DNA): TGTGCCAGCAGTGAATCACGGGGCAGGAACACCGGGGAGCTGTTTTTT. Its protein is CASSESRGRNTGELFF.

The chain uses TRBV2 and TRBJ1-2, with unresolved D. The CDR3 runs 11 residues. Germline V lookup: CDR1 SNHLY, CDR2 FYNNEI. The germline V and J ends were trimmed by 3 bases and 8 bases, with 7 bases remaining between them. The DNA for the CDR3 is TGTGCCAGCAGTGAGTGGCTCGGCTACACCTTC. It specifies CASSEWLGYTF.

J is TRBJ2-1 and V is TRBV4-3; possibly TRBD2 for D (7 bases). The V end lost 0 bases, the J end lost 1 base, and 16 bases lay between the germline ends. CDR1 and CDR2 from the germline V gene are LGHNA and YSLEER. This CDR3 contains 18 residues. This chain's CDR3 is CASSQDLAGAGSYNEQFF. The CDR3 bases are TGCGCCAGCAGCCAAGATTTGGCGGGGGCTGGGTCCTACAATGAGCAGTTCTTC.

J is TRBJ1-5 and V is TRBV7-9, with TRBD1 as a possible D gene (6 bases). CDR1 is SEHNR, CDR2 FQNEAQ, per germline (reference sequence). V lost 4 bases and J lost 4, with 14 bases in between. This CDR3 has 15 amino acids. The CDR3: CASSSGERGNQPQHF. The CDR3 DNA is TGTGCCAGCAGCTCAGGGGAACGAGGGAATCAGCCCCAGCATTTT.

J is TRBJ1-4 and V is TRBV9, with D uncertain. CDR3 length: 13 residues. Germline V gene lookup returns CDR1 SGDLS and CDR2 YYNGEE. Trimming left V 0 bases short and J 8 bases short, with 8 bases between. CDR3 DNA sequence: TGTGCCAGCAGCGTAGCCCTCGAGGAAAAACTGTTTTTT. This codes for CASSVALEEKLFF.